The present TCR beta chain was sequenced within a study of blood T cell repertoires in COVID-19 (dated by TCRdb to about 2020). Some background on the complete study: Samples covering the acute and convalescent phases of COVID-19 were provided by collaborators in the United States, Italy and Spain. A freely available public database, intended as a resource for researchers studying the immune response to SARS-CoV-2, is where the repertoires were released. Samples were obtained from the ongoing ImmuneRACE study (first 160 participants) and from over a thousand subjects provided by 6 global collaborators. Nearly every sample came with metadata listing a de-identified subject ID, COVID-19 status, age in years and sex. Where HLA class I and class II types were available, the types were taken from metadata supplied by the sample provider, not from assay-based typing. The material from the prospective study consisted of cDNA or gDNA derived from T cells, B-cell-depleted T cells, or PBMCs. Subjects who had been exposed to COVID-19, were actively infected with it, or had recovered from it provided the deeply sampled blood TCRbeta repertoires that made up the dataset.

TCRbeta CDR3 regions were amplified from genomic DNA by means of the immunoSEQ Assay, a bias-controlled multiplex PCR. The study's own analysis went as follows. Within the assay, amplification of reference gene primers was used to estimate how many nucleated cells each sample contained. To quantify the absolute abundance of each unique TCRbeta CDR3 rearrangement, sequence reads were collapsed and filtered. For each sample, productive Simpson clonality was calculated by taking the square root of Simpson's diversity index across productive rearrangements. Held by TCRdb, this immuneACCESS table contains in-frame sequences only and omits some clones. Under half of the omission traces to an unresolved V gene where checked; the cause of the rest is unknown. Clone size and the V and J calls come from that table; the DNA yielded D and trimming. This sample has 150,000 to 200,000 clones in its table, and 70% to 90% of those were observed once. The top ten clones comprise approximately 10% of the sample.

Broader findings and caveats from the paper: The amount of clinical and demographic metadata varied by source and participant and was provided uncurated.

Spanning cysteine to phenylalanine, the CDR3 consists of 14 amino acids. Left in the record is the CDR3 DNA by itself, 42 bases read in frame from the first base. Trimming removed 3 bases from V and 6 bases from J, leaving 14 bases between the germline ends. Via the germline V gene (reference sequence), CDR1 is LNHDA and CDR2 SQIVND. At one collaborating source in Seattle, patients were enrolled during active infection and were followed longitudinally through the course of disease. The collaborating institutions used their own protocols to collect whole blood in K2EDTA tubes. For TCRbeta analysis, collaborator samples were shipped as frozen whole blood, as isolated PBMCs, or as DNA extracted from either sample type. As regards this clone: Which antigen it targets is not known. Base qualities are missing; no much larger clone stands one base away.

The specimen was peripheral blood. The rearrangement combines TRBV19 with TRBJ1-1; the D segment cannot be called with confidence. The sequence came from a woman aged 55-70 years with COVID-19, enrolled during active disease. The DNA sequence is TGTGCCAGTAGTATTGTGGAGGGTGGGCCTGAAGCTTTCTTT. Its amino acids are CASSIVEGGPEAFF.